The clone carrying this T cell receptor beta chain was recorded at least ten times. Its antigen is still unknown. This sample was taken from a study of regulatory T cells in long-lasting Graves disease. Unmatched junction bases numbered 13, after V lost 4 bases and J lost 5 bases. Germline lookup yields CDR1 MNHEY and CDR2 SVGAGI. The CDR3 length is 16 residues. In building TCR beta libraries, iRepertoire HTBI primers were used together with Arm-PCR of CDR3 regions. TCRdb re-derived calls from the multiplex PCR reads in MiXCR, one entry per CDR3 protein. Among around 460,000 distinct CDR3 sequences listed, around a fifth were seen once. As to time point: persistent/refractory GD, antithyroid drugs over 5 years with positive TRAb. From PBMCs, RNA was extracted and then used to make the TCR library. Findings and limits, study-wide: Persistent patients had more shared public clonotypes (2,741) than new patients (approximately 920).

This chain uses TRBV6-5 with TRBJ1-1; 7 bases agree with TRBD1. The clonotype comes from a female donor with Graves disease. The input for sequencing was peripheral blood mononuclear cells (PBMCs), taken when the disease was refractory, from a patient treated with antithyroid drugs. The CDR3 DNA is TGTGCCAGCAGTTGGACAGGACGAGGTGGTCGAACTGAAGCTTTCTTT. Amino acid sequence: CASSWTGRGGRTEAFF.